These 15 T cell receptor beta chains came from one sample sequenced in a study of response to subunit inactivated influenza vaccine. TCRdb reprocessed the RT-PCR reads with MiXCR, giving one entry per CDR3 protein. The profile covers under 800,000 distinct CDR3 sequences, with about 15% appearing a single time and 6.5% to 8.5% taken by the ten largest. This specimen was PBMCs from blood, taken 14 to 15 days before vaccination. These TCRs come from a man aged 45-60 years who received an inactivated influenza vaccine.

V usage is TRBV9 and J usage is TRBJ2-1, with 7 bases identical to TRBD2. This CDR3 region has 15 residues. Germline values: CDR1 SGDLS, CDR2 YYNGEE. V was pared by 2 bases and J by 0 bases, with 2 bases of the junction left unmatched. In nucleotides, the CDR3 is TGTGCCAGCAGCGTCTCGGGGGGCTCCTACAATGAGCAGTTCTTC. It translates to CASSVSGGSYNEQFF.

This chain joins TRBV20-1 and TRBJ1-2, with D perhaps TRBD1 (5 bases). The V and J ends lost 2 bases and 4 bases respectively, with 14 bases between them. CDR1 is DFQATT, CDR2 SNEGSKA, per germline (reference sequence). CDR3 length: 14 residues. Here the CDR3 reads CSARPGEDIYGYTF. The CDR3 bases are TGCAGTGCTAGACCCGGGGAGGACATCTATGGCTACACCTTC.

This clonotype was detected ten times or more. The CDR3 loop reads CASSLGVGETQYF. In DNA, the CDR3 is TGTGCCAGCAGCTTAGGGGTGGGGGAGACCCAGTACTTC. The chain links TRBV7-2 to TRBJ2-5, with D uncertain. Germline V gene data show CDR1 as SGHTA and CDR2 as FQGNSA. The CDR3 consists of 13 residues. Trimming removed 1 base from V and 5 bases from J, with 8 bases in between.

V gene TRBV5-1 combines with J gene TRBJ2-1, with 16 positions matching TRBD2. Trimming at V came to 2 bases and at J to 6 bases, leaving 11 bases not matched to a gene. The CDR3 contains 19 residues. CDR1 is SGHRS, CDR2 YFSETQ, per germline. The CDR3 DNA is TGCGCCAGCAGCTTACTCCCCGGGACTAGCGGGAGGGAAATCAATGAGCAGTTCTTC. This sequence encodes CASSLLPGTSGREINEQFF. Based on the CDR3 plus reference TRBV5-1 and TRBJ2-1, the full variable domain is KAGVTQTPRYLIKTRGQQVTLSCSPISGHRSVSWYQQTPGQGLQFLFEYFSETQRNKGNFPGRFSGRQFSNSRSEMNVSTLELGDSALYLCASSLLPGTSGREINEQFFGPGTRLTVL.

This clonotype appeared a single time. The genes are TRBV4-1 and TRBJ1-2, with D perhaps TRBD1 (5 bases). Germline CDR1 is MGHRA and CDR2 is YSYEKL. CDR3 length: 15 residues. The ends were cut back, 2 bases at V and 4 bases at J, with 14 bases in the middle. The CDR3 bases are TGCGCCAGCAGCCAACAAGGGTCCGGGGGCTATGGCTACACCTTC. It codes for CASSQQGSGGYGYTF.

The rearrangement joins TRBV20-1 to TRBJ2-3, with TRBD2 matching over 7 bases. The CDR3 extends over 15 amino acids. With 2 bases clipped from V and 5 bases from J, the junction kept 10 bases outside the gene matches. The germline V gene has CDR1 DFQATT and CDR2 SNEGSKA (reference sequence). As DNA, the CDR3 is TGCAGTGCTAGACGACTAGCCCAAGGGCTAGATACGCAGTATTTT. It codes for CSARRLAQGLDTQYF.

The chain carries TRBV20-1 and TRBJ2-7; 7 nucleotides line up with TRBD2. CDR3 length: 14 amino acids. CDR1 and CDR2 (germline): DFQATT, SNEGSKA (reference sequence). V shed 0 bases and J 2 bases; nucleotides not matched to a gene: 4. CDR3 region: CSAREAGDPYEQYF. CDR3 nucleotide sequence: TGCAGTGCTAGAGAGGCGGGGGACCCCTACGAGCAGTACTTC.

CDR3 sequence (DNA): TGCGCCAGCAGAAACCCTAGCACAGATACGCAGTATTTT. Its protein is CASRNPSTDTQYF. This chain uses TRBV5-1 with TRBJ2-3; D not certain. The CDR3 covers 13 residues. Germline lookup yields CDR1 SGHRS and CDR2 YFSETQ. The V and J ends lost 5 bases and 0 bases respectively, with 7 bases between them.

This clonotype was seen more than once but under ten times. The rearrangement uses TRBV18 and TRBJ1-1; 9 bases are a match to TRBD1. V lost 2 bases and J lost 7; bases outside the gene matches: 5. The germline V gene encodes CDR1 KGHSH and CDR2 LQKENI. The CDR3 extends over 14 amino acids. CDR3 nucleotide sequence: TGTGCCAGCTCACCAAGGGGACAGGGAAGTGAAGCTTTCTTT. Its protein product is CASSPRGQGSEAFF.

The gene calls are TRBV12-3 or TRBV12-4 and TRBJ1-2, with 9 positions matching TRBD1. The CDR3 is made up of 15 amino acids. V lost 6 bases and J lost 4; bases outside the gene matches: 9. CDR3 nucleotide sequence: TGTGCCAGCAGCTCCGGGACAGGGACCCTCTATGGCTACACCTTC. Encoded protein: CASSSGTGTLYGYTF.

On this clonotype itself: The junction departs from germline at one end; a sequencing error may be responsible. The chain joins TRBV7-8 to TRBJ2-2, with 9 positions matching TRBD2. Germline-derived CDR1 and CDR2 are SGHVS and FQNEAQ. The CDR3 extends over 15 amino acids. This CDR3 is CASTLAGDRTGELFF. CDR3 nucleotide sequence: TGTGCCAGCACCTTAGCGGGAGATAGGACCGGGGAGCTGTTTTTT.

This clonotype showed up just a few times. The rearrangement links TRBV6-2 or TRBV6-3 to TRBJ2-7, with D perhaps TRBD2 (6 bases). With 7 bases removed from V and 1 base from J, the gap between germline ends came to 14 bases. The CDR3 consists of 14 residues. Germline CDR1 and CDR2: MNHEY and SVGEGT. CDR3: CASTKFGSSYEQYF. The CDR3 DNA is TGTGCCAGCACCAAATTCGGGAGTTCCTACGAGCAGTACTTC.

The V gene is TRBV7-2, the J gene TRBJ2-2; D call uncertain. V lost 0 bases, J lost 7 bases, and 12 bases lay in between. The CDR3 runs 15 residues. CDR1 and CDR2 from the germline V gene are SGHTA and FQGNSA. Written as DNA, the CDR3 is TGTGCCAGCAGCTTAGCCCCAGTCGCCCACGGGGAGCTGTTTTTT. It encodes CASSLAPVAHGELFF.

The rearrangement uses TRBV18 and TRBJ1-1; 11 bases map to TRBD1. There are 16 residues in the CDR3. The germline gives CDR1 KGHSH, CDR2 LQKENI. V gave up 3 bases and J gave up 2 bases; unmatched junction bases: 5. The CDR3 nucleotides read TGTGCCAGCTCACCGGGGACAGGGGGATATAACACTGAAGCTTTCTTT. It encodes CASSPGTGGYNTEAFF. The full variable domain, its missing parts supplied by reference TRBV18 and TRBJ1-1, is NAGVMQNPRHLVRRRGQEARLRCSPMKGHSHVYWYRQLPEEGLKFMVYLQKENIIDESGMPKERFSAEFPKEGPSILRIQQVVRGDSAAYFCASSPGTGGYNTEAFFGQGTRLTVV.

This rearrangement joins TRBV5-1 to TRBJ2-1, with 14 bases that match TRBD2. The germline CDR1 and CDR2 sequences are SGHRS and YFSETQ. The CDR3 is 14 amino acids. The junction had 2 bases not matched to a gene; V was cut back by 6 bases and J by 6 bases. The chain's CDR3 is CASTGLAGVNEQFF. DNA for the CDR3: TGCGCCAGCACGGGACTAGCGGGAGTCAATGAGCAGTTCTTC.